Described below is a single T cell receptor (beta chain) sequence and its context. Its matching antigen is unknown. The data were produced by immunoSEQ multiplex PCR, yet TCRdb's version contains in-frame clones alone and is incomplete. The sample has tens of thousands of clones, over 65% seen once. This sample is drawn from a study of a mutant IDH1 vaccine in newly diagnosed glioma. For the study at large: Patients under treatment included about 60% males and approximately 40% females and had a mean age of around 40 years. Pretreatment consisted of radiotherapy, temozolomide, or both, with most receiving both.

This sample's time point: baseline, week 1 (first vaccination visit). Stated treatment: pre-vaccination baseline after standard-of-care therapy. General study results and limits: Top peripheral T cell clonotype shifts appeared unrelated to pseudoprogression.

This sample comprised PBMCs, obtained from a glioma patient treated with radiotherapy, temozolomide or both. The clonotype comes from a woman aged 40 to 50 with glioma.

In DNA form, the CDR3 reads TGCGCCAGCAGCCAAGATGGGAATGATAGCGAGGGGGCTAACTATGGCTACACCTTC. It yields the protein CASSQDGNDSEGANYGYTF. V gene TRBV4-3 combines with J gene TRBJ1-2; D may be TRBD1 (6 bases). V was cut by 0 bases and J by 0 bases, with 20 bases left in between. In germline, CDR1 is LGHNA, CDR2 YSLEER. The CDR3 has 19 amino acids.